This passage covers 8 T cell receptor beta chains from one sample sequenced in a study of post-analysis software for immune sequencing data. These TCRs' antigens remain unknown. Prepared libraries of TCR beta cDNA carried unique molecular identifiers. TCRdb called the PCR reads again in MiXCR, with one record for every CDR3 protein. The sample lists 650,000 to 850,000 distinct CDR3 sequences, about half occurring once. Study conclusions and caveats: Included in a set of roughly five TRBV segments more frequent in patients than controls were TRBV5-6, TRBV5-1 and TRBV20-1.

The specimen sequenced was blood. These TCRs come from a girl between 5 and 17 years old with multiple sclerosis.

This rearrangement joins TRBV10-3 to TRBJ2-7, with TRBD2 identical over 10 bases. CDR3 size: 17 residues. Trimming cost V 8 bases and J 5 bases; bases outside gene matches: 18. CDR1 is ENHRY, CDR2 SYGVKD, per germline. The CDR3 coding sequence is TGTGCCATCGGCCGGACTAGCGGCGGGCTTCCGGGGAACGAGCAGTACTTC. It yields the protein CAIGRTSGGLPGNEQYF.

This chain joins TRBV6-5 and TRBJ2-1; 10 nucleotides agree with TRBD2. Per germline, CDR1 MNHEY and CDR2 SVGAGI. J was trimmed by 2 bases and V by 6 bases; bases with no gene match: 4. CDR3 length: 15 residues. As DNA, the CDR3 is TGTGCCAGCAGCCGCGGGACTAGCGCCTACAATGAGCAGTTCTTC. Translated, it gives CASSRGTSAYNEQFF.

V and J are TRBV20-1 and TRBJ1-6; 7 bases map to TRBD1. Trimming cost V 5 bases and J 7 bases; bases outside gene matches: 11. CDR3 size: 15 residues. Germline loops: CDR1 DFQATT, CDR2 SNEGSKA (reference sequence). DNA for the CDR3: TGCAGTGCTCGAACCACAGGGGATTGGAATTCACCCCTCCACTTT. Its protein product is CSARTTGDWNSPLHF.

The rearrangement joins TRBV6-1 to TRBJ2-1; possibly TRBD2 for D (6 bases). CDR3 length equals 14 residues. V was trimmed by 8 bases and J by 4 bases, leaving 15 bases between them. Germline V gene sequence: CDR1 MNHNS, CDR2 SASEGT. CDR3 loop: CASCRAGPYNEQFF. Here the CDR3 DNA reads TGTGCCAGCTGTAGGGCGGGACCGTACAATGAGCAGTTCTTC.

The chain recombines TRBV29-1 with TRBJ2-5, with a possible D match to TRBD2 (6 bases). Germline values: CDR1 SQVTM, CDR2 ANQGSEA. The V and J ends lost 8 bases and 3 bases respectively, with 19 bases between them. CDR3 length: 14 residues. CDR3 loop: CSSRGRGGKETQYF. The CDR3 DNA reads TGCAGCTCCCGAGGGCGGGGCGGAAAAGAGACCCAGTACTTC.

Remarks on this clonotype: The junction departs from germline at one end; a sequencing error may be responsible. This chain links TRBV28 with TRBJ2-7; possible D gene TRBD1, 6 bases. Looked up from germline, CDR1 is MDHEN and CDR2 is SYDVKM. CDR3 size: 16 residues. CDR3 in DNA: TGTGCCAGCAGTTTTAGGCTAGACAGGCTTACCTACGAGCAATACTTC. It encodes CASSFRLDRLTYEQYF.

Points on this clonotype: The CDR3 end shows no conserved phenylalanine or tryptophan, and so a read error is likely. CDR3 sequence: CSAGGQGNNEQFC. CDR3 coding DNA: TGCAGCGCGGGCGGACAGGGAAACAATGAGCAGTTCTGC. The chain is built from TRBV29-1 and TRBJ2-1, with 8 positions matching TRBD1. The germline V gene has CDR1 SQVTM and CDR2 ANQGSEA. V shed 7 bases and J 5 bases; nucleotides not matched to a gene: 7. CDR3 size: 13 residues.

The CDR3 DNA reads as TGTGCCAGCAGCCAGGTTTCCGGAGAGAATGAAAAACTGTTTTTT. Its translation is CASSQVSGENEKLFF. The rearrangement joins TRBV3-1 to TRBJ1-4; D is uncertain. Trimming cost V 3 bases and J 5 bases, with 13 bases left between them. This CDR3 is built from 15 residues. Germline V gene lookup returns CDR1 LGHDT and CDR2 YNNKEL (reference sequence).